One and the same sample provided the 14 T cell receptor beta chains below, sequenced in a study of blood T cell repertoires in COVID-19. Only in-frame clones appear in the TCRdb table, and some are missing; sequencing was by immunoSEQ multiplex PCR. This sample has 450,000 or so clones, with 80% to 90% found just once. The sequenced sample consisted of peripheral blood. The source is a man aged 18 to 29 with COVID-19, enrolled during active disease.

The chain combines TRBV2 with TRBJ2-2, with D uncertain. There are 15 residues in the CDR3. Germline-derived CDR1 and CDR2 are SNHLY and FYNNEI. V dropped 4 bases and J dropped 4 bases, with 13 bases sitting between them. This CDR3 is CASSGMGQSTGELFF. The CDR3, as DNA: TGTGCCAGCAGTGGCATGGGCCAATCCACCGGGGAGCTGTTTTTT.

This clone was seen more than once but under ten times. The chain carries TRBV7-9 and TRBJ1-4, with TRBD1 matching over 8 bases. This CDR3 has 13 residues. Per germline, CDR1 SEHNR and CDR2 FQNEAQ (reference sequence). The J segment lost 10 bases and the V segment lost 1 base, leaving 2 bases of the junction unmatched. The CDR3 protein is CASSLGGQGKLFF. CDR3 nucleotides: TGTGCCAGCAGCTTAGGAGGACAGGGAAAACTGTTTTTT.

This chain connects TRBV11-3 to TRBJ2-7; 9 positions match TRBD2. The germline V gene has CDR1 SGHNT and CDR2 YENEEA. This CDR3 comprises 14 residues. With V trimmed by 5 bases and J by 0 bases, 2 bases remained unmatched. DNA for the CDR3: TGTGCCAGCAGCCCTAGCGGGAACTCCTACGAGCAGTACTTC. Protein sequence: CASSPSGNSYEQYF.

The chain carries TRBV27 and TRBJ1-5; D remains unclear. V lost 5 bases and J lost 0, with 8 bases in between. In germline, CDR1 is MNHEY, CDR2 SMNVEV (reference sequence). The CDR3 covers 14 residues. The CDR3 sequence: CASSITSSNQPQHF. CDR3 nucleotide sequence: TGTGCCAGCAGTATTACGAGTAGCAATCAGCCCCAGCATTTT.

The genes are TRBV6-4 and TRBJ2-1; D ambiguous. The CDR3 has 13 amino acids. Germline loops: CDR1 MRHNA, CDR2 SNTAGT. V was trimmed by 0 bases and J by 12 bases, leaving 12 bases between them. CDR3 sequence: CASSDSPQSGQFF. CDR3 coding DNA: TGTGCCAGCAGTGACTCCCCCCAATCAGGGCAGTTCTTC.

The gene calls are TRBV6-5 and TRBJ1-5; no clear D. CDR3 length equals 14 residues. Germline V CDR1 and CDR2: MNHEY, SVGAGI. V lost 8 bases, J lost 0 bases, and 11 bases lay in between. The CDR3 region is CASSGDTSNQPQHF. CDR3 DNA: TGTGCCAGCTCGGGAGATACTAGCAATCAGCCCCAGCATTTT.

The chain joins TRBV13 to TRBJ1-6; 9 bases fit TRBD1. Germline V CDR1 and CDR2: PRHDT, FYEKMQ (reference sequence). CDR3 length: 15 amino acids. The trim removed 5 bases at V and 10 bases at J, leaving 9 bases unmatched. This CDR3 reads CASSLRDREDSPLHF. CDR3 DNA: TGTGCCAGCAGCCTCCGGGACAGGGAGGACTCACCCCTCCACTTT.

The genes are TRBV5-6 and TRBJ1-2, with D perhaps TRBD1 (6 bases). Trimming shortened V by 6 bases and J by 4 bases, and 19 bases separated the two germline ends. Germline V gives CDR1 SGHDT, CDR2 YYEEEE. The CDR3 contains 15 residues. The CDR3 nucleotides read TGTGCCAGCAAGTCAACAGGGATAGTTTCCTATGGCTACACCTTC. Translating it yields CASKSTGIVSYGYTF. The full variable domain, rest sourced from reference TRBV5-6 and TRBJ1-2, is DAGVTQSPTHLIKTRGQQVTLRCSPKSGHDTVSWYQQALGQGPQFIFQYYEEEERQRGNFPDRFSGHQFPNYSSELNVNALLLGDSALYLCASKSTGIVSYGYTFGSGTRLTVV.

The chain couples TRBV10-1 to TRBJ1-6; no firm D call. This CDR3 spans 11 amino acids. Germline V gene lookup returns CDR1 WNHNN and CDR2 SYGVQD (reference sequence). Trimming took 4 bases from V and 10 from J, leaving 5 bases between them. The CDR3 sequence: CASSAGSPLHF. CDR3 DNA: TGCGCCAGCAGTGCAGGATCACCCCTCCACTTT.

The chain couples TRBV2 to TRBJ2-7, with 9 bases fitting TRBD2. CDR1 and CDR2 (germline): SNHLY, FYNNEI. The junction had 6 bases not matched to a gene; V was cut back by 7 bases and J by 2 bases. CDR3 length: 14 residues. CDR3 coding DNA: TGTGCCAGCACCTATAGCGGGGGAGCCTACGAGCAGTACTTC. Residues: CASTYSGGAYEQYF.

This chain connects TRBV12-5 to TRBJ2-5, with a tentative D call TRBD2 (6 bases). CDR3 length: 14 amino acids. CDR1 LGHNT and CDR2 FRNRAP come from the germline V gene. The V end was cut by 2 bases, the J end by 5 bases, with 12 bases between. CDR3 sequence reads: CASGLSNSGETQYF. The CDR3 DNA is TGTGCTAGTGGTTTGTCCAACAGCGGGGAGACCCAGTACTTC.

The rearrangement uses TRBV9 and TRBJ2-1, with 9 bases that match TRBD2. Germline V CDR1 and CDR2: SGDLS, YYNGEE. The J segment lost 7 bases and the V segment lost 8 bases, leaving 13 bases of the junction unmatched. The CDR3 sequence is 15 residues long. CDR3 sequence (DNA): TGTGCCAGTTCCCCCCTAGCGGGATTCGGAAATGAGCAGTTCTTC. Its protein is CASSPLAGFGNEQFF.

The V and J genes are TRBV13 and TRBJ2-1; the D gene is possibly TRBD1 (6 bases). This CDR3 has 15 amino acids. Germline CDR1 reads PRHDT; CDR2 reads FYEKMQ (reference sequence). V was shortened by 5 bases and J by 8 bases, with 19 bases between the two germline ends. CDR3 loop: CASSRRQAEVDEQFF. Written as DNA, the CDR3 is TGTGCCAGCAGCCGAAGACAGGCTGAGGTGGATGAGCAGTTCTTC.

The CDR3 reads CASRSGMEGQFF. CDR3 in DNA: TGTGCCAGCAGGTCGGGGATGGAGGGCCAGTTCTTC. The V call is TRBV6-5, the J call TRBJ2-1, with D possibly TRBD2 on 6 matching bases. V was pared by 6 bases and J by 13 bases, with 16 bases between. The CDR3 extends over 12 amino acids. Germline CDR1 and CDR2: MNHEY and SVGAGI.